This TCR beta chain was captured in a study of Ad26.COV2.S vaccination and SARS-CoV-2 variants. Profiled with immunoSEQ multiplex PCR; TCRdb holds only in-frame clones, not every one. The sample lists 200,000 to 300,000 clones; over 75% were seen once. Treatment reported: about 20 received Ad26.COV2.S at low or high dose, single or two shots; roughly 5 received placebo; per-sample allocation not given. Repertoires come from day 63 after the first vaccine or placebo injection. The germline V gene has CDR1 SNHLY and CDR2 FYNNEI. CDR3 size: 15 residues. V shed 6 bases and J shed 0 bases, with 15 bases lying between them.

The sequencing here drew on peripheral blood, taken in a trial of Ad26.COV2.S vaccine versus placebo. The source of this sequence is a person aged 18-65 years who received the Ad26.COV2.S COVID-19 vaccine or a placebo. This chain links TRBV2 with TRBJ2-7, with TRBD1 as a possible D gene (6 bases). For the CDR3, the DNA is TGTGCCAGCAGCTACAACCAGGGGAGCTCCTACGAGCAGTACTTC. It codes for CASSYNQGSSYEQYF.